This TCR beta chain was sequenced during a study of cytomegalovirus exposure and HLA in healthy donors. CDR1 MNHEY and CDR2 SMNVEV come from the germline V gene (reference sequence). CDR3 length: 15 residues. The primer mix had 60 Vbeta and 13 Jbeta primers. Profiling relied on immunoSEQ multiplex PCR, and the TCRdb table lists in-frame clones only, not all of them. The sample has about 150,000 clones, roughly 85% seen once. As for this clone: A read error may account for a junction end that differs from germline.

The donors were healthy bone marrow donors. Each donor was nominally healthy when sampled (though unrecorded immune exposures were likely). The clonotype originates from a boy younger than 10 in good health and CMV-seronegative. The sequenced material came from PBMCs. The V call is TRBV27, the J call TRBJ1-4; TRBD1 matches at 7 bases. CDR3 bases: TGTGCCAGCAGTTTCCTTGGACAGGACCACCCCAGGATCCCTTTT. Translated, it gives CASSFLGQDHPRIPF.